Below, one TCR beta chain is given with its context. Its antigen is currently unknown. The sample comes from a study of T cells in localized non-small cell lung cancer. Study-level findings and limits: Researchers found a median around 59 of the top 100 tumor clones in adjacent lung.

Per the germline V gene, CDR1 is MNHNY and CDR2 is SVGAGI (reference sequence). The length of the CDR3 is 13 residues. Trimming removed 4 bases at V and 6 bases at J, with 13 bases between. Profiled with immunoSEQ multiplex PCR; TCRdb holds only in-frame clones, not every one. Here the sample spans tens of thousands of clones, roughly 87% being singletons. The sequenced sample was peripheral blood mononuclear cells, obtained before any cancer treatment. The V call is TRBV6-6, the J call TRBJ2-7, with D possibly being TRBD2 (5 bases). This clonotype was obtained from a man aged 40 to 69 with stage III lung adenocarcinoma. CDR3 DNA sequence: TGTGCCAGCAGTTCCGATCTAGCCCTCGAGCAGTACTTC. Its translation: CASSSDLALEQYF.